Following are 31 T cell receptor beta chains from one sample sequenced in a study of cytomegalovirus exposure and HLA in healthy donors. PCR involved 60 Vbeta and 13 Jbeta primers. Sequencing was performed with immunoSEQ multiplex PCR; in TCRdb, only in-frame clones are kept and a portion is missing. The repertoire consists of about 69,000 clones, with roughly 76% occurring once and the leading ten covering around 3.3%. Source material: PBMCs. These receptors were taken from a man between 18 and 29 years old in good health and CMV-seronegative.

The chain employs TRBV5-1 and TRBJ2-3; 8 bases agree with TRBD1. This CDR3 has 15 amino acids. The V gene end was trimmed by 4 bases and the J gene end by 5 bases; junction bases not matched to a gene: 9. Germline V gives CDR1 SGHRS, CDR2 YFSETQ. CDR3 sequence: CASSPGQVPLDTQYF. The CDR3 nucleotides read TGCGCCAGCAGCCCGGGACAGGTTCCCCTAGATACGCAGTATTTT.

The chain employs TRBV7-2 and TRBJ2-1; 7 bases are shared with TRBD2. CDR3 length: 19 residues. Germline loops: CDR1 SGHTA, CDR2 FQGNSA. V trimming: 0 bases; J trimming: 3 bases; junction bases outside the gene matches: 14. CDR3 DNA: TGTGCCAGCAGCTTAGCGAAGTACGGAAAGCGGGGATTCTACAATGAGCAGTTCTTC. It codes for CASSLAKYGKRGFYNEQFF.

V gene TRBV9 combines with J gene TRBJ2-7, with 9 bases fitting TRBD1. The CDR3 is 14 amino acids. Germline V lookup: CDR1 SGDLS, CDR2 YYNGEE. V was pared by 4 bases and J by 2 bases, with 4 bases of the junction left unmatched. CDR3 bases: TGTGCCAGCAGCCCGGGACAGGGTGCCTACGAGCAGTACTTC. Residues: CASSPGQGAYEQYF.

This clone has more than one count but fewer than ten. V usage is TRBV12-2 and J usage is TRBJ2-7; TRBD1 is the table's D call, not checked against the DNA. TRBV12-2 is described as a pseudogene. This CDR3 is built from 15 residues. The CDR3 DNA reads as TGTGCAAGTAGCTTAGCTGGGGGCCTCTCCTACGAGCAGTACTTC. This translates into CASSLAGGLSYEQYF.

This clone was recorded a few times. V is TRBV5-1 and J is TRBJ2-7, with TRBD2 identical over 7 bases. Germline V gene lookup returns CDR1 SGHRS and CDR2 YFSETQ. CDR3 size: 15 residues. The J segment lost 0 bases and the V segment lost 2 bases, leaving 5 bases of the junction unmatched. The CDR3 here is CASSFELASSYEQYF. DNA for the CDR3: TGCGCCAGCAGCTTCGAACTAGCGAGCTCCTACGAGCAGTACTTC.

This clone has only one observation. J is TRBJ1-2 and V is TRBV14; the match to TRBD1 covers 11 bases. This CDR3 has 15 residues. The V gene's germline CDR1 is SGHDN and CDR2 FVKESK. The ends lost 3 bases at V and 8 bases at J; junction bases unmatched: 8. CDR3 nucleotides: TGTGCCAGCAGCCATCGGACAGGGGGCTTAAGGGGCTACACCTTC. Protein product: CASSHRTGGLRGYTF. The full variable domain, in which reference TRBV14 and TRBJ1-2 provide the parts outside the CDR3, is EAGVTQFPSHSVIEKGQTVTLRCDPISGHDNLYWYRRVMGKEIKFLLHFVKESKQDESGMPNNRFLAERTGGTYSTLKVQPAELEDSGVYFCASSHRTGGLRGYTFGSGTRLTVV.

The chain's CDR3 is CASRRTSGGEETQYF. CDR3 DNA sequence: TGTGCCAGTAGGCGGACTAGCGGGGGGGAAGAGACCCAGTACTTC. The chain combines TRBV19 with TRBJ2-5; 15 nucleotides agree with TRBD2. This CDR3 region has 15 residues. Trimming removed 6 bases from V and 3 bases from J; junction bases left unmatched: 2. Germline CDR1 is LNHDA and CDR2 is SQIVND (reference sequence).

The chain carries TRBV9 and TRBJ2-2, with D possibly TRBD2 on 6 matching bases. Looked up from germline, CDR1 is SGDLS and CDR2 is YYNGEE. The CDR3 sequence is 15 residues long. V lost 3 bases and J 8 bases, leaving 17 bases between the germline ends. CDR3 sequence (DNA): TGTGCCAGCAGCGCCCCCCCGGGGGAGAAGGGGGAGCTGTTTTTT. Its translation is CASSAPPGEKGELFF.

The CDR3 nucleotides read TGTGCCAGCAGCCGCGGACAGGGGGGAACCTTC. The encoded protein is CASSRGQGGTF. This rearrangement joins TRBV27 to TRBJ1-2; 10 bases are a match to TRBD1. CDR3 size: 11 residues. Germline V lookup: CDR1 MNHEY, CDR2 SMNVEV (reference sequence). The J segment lost 14 bases and the V segment lost 6 bases, leaving 6 bases of the junction unmatched.

The chain employs TRBV6-6 and TRBJ2-5; TRBD2 matches 8 bases. Per the germline V gene, CDR1 is MNHNY and CDR2 is SVGAGI (reference sequence). The CDR3 covers 15 residues. Trimming took 2 bases from V and 2 from J; bases not matched to a gene: 4. CDR3 sequence: CASSYPGLAQETQYF. The CDR3 nucleotides read TGTGCCAGCAGTTACCCCGGACTAGCACAAGAGACCCAGTACTTC.

V gene TRBV7-2 combines with J gene TRBJ2-2; 9 nucleotides align to TRBD1. After removal of 4 bases from V and 7 bases from J, the junction contained 10 bases not matched to a gene. Germline values: CDR1 SGHTA, CDR2 FQGNSA. This CDR3 region has 16 residues. Here the CDR3 DNA reads TGTGCCAGCAGCTCCCGGACAGGGGTAATGGGCGGGGAGCTGTTTTTT. The encoded protein is CASSSRTGVMGGELFF.

J is TRBJ2-1 and V is TRBV6-1, with D uncertain. The V and J ends lost 2 bases and 7 bases respectively, with 9 bases between them. Germline V gene sequence: CDR1 MNHNS, CDR2 SASEGT. CDR3 length: 13 residues. The CDR3: CASSELRFNEQFF. CDR3 in DNA: TGTGCCAGCAGTGAACTCCGTTTTAATGAGCAGTTCTTC.

The rearrangement joins TRBV10-2 to TRBJ1-6; TRBD1 is a possible D gene (6 bases). The CDR3 runs 14 residues. Germline V gene sequence: CDR1 WSHSY, CDR2 SAAADI. Trimming shortened V by 8 bases and J by 7 bases, and 15 bases separated the two germline ends. The chain's CDR3 is CASGGGLRNSPLHF. For the CDR3, the DNA is TGCGCCAGCGGGGGGGGGCTTCGGAATTCACCCCTCCACTTT.

V and J are TRBV7-3 and TRBJ2-3, with a tentative D call TRBD1 (6 bases). This CDR3 comprises 13 residues. The germline gives CDR1 SGHTA, CDR2 FQGTGA. The V end was cut by 4 bases, the J end by 6 bases, with 11 bases between. CDR3 DNA: TGTGCCAGCAGCTCAGGGGTTATGGATACGCAGTATTTT. Protein sequence: CASSSGVMDTQYF.

The V call is TRBV5-4, the J call TRBJ1-2; D perhaps matches TRBD1 (6 bases). Per the germline V gene, CDR1 is SGHNT and CDR2 is YYREEE (reference sequence). V was shortened by 4 bases and J by 6 bases, with 22 bases between the two germline ends. The CDR3 spans 16 residues. In DNA form, the CDR3 reads TGTGCCAGCAGCCCCTTAAACAGGGTAGCATCTAATGGCTACACCTTC. It specifies CASSPLNRVASNGYTF.

V is TRBV18 and J is TRBJ1-1; 8 bases fit TRBD1. In germline, CDR1 is KGHSH, CDR2 LQKENI. This CDR3 is 12 amino acids long. The junction had 3 bases not matched to a gene; V was cut back by 6 bases and J by 6 bases. The CDR3 here is CASSSQGAEAFF. CDR3 DNA: TGTGCCAGCTCGTCACAGGGGGCTGAAGCTTTCTTT.

The chain joins TRBV6-1 to TRBJ1-4; 8 bases map to TRBD1. With 8 bases clipped from V and 5 bases from J, the junction kept 7 bases outside the gene matches. The CDR3 runs to 14 residues. Per germline, CDR1 MNHNS and CDR2 SASEGT. CDR3 in amino acids: CASGPGQDNEKLFF. In nucleotides, the CDR3 is TGTGCCAGCGGACCGGGACAGGACAATGAAAAACTGTTTTTT.

This chain uses TRBV6-1 with TRBJ2-1, with a weak D call TRBD1 (5 bases). This CDR3 is built from 17 residues. Germline CDR1 and CDR2: MNHNS and SASEGT. Between the trimmed V and J ends, which lost 4 bases and 8 bases, there was a span of 24 bases. The CDR3 nucleotides are TGTGCCAGCAGTGCATCCGGAACAGGCCAAATCCTCCATGAGCAGTTCTTC. As protein: CASSASGTGQILHEQFF.

This clone was observed a few times. The chain links TRBV6-4 to TRBJ2-1; D might be TRBD1 (6 bases). V lost 5 bases and J 6 bases, leaving 17 bases between the germline ends. In germline, CDR1 is MRHNA, CDR2 SNTAGT. The CDR3 has 15 residues. CDR3 bases: TGTGCCAGCAGTTCGGGACAAGAGGGGAGCAATGAGCAGTTCTTC. Protein product: CASSSGQEGSNEQFF.

This sequence joins TRBV7-6 and TRBJ2-1; 9 positions match TRBD2. V was clipped by 3 bases and J by 3 bases; unmatched bases: 3. CDR1 is SGHVS, CDR2 FNYEAQ, per germline. The CDR3 loop spans 15 amino acids. The CDR3 coding sequence is TGTGCCAGCAGCTTTAGCGGGGGATTCTACAATGAGCAGTTCTTC. Amino acid sequence: CASSFSGGFYNEQFF.

V is TRBV7-9 and J is TRBJ2-7; D is uncertain. Germline V CDR1 and CDR2: SEHNR, FQNEAQ (reference sequence). Trimming removed 8 bases at V and 5 bases at J, with 13 bases between. The CDR3 is 12 residues long. The CDR3: CASDNGFHEQYF. In DNA, the CDR3 is TGTGCCAGCGACAACGGTTTTCACGAGCAGTACTTC.

V gene TRBV5-1 combines with J gene TRBJ2-5; 14 nucleotides line up with TRBD2. The V segment lost 3 bases and the J segment 3 bases; nucleotides outside the gene matches: 1. Germline assignment: CDR1 SGHRS and CDR2 YFSETQ. This CDR3 is 15 amino acids long. DNA for the CDR3: TGCGCCAGCAGCTGGGGACTAGCGGGGGAAGAGACCCAGTACTTC. This codes for CASSWGLAGEETQYF.

The rearrangement uses TRBV9 and TRBJ1-1, with 7 bases matching TRBD1. The CDR3 sequence is 15 residues long. J lost 2 bases, V lost 3 bases, and 7 bases had no gene match. Germline values: CDR1 SGDLS, CDR2 YYNGEE. This CDR3 is CASSGPGTVNTEAFF. The CDR3 nucleotides are TGTGCCAGCAGCGGACCCGGGACAGTCAACACTGAAGCTTTCTTT.

This clone turned up a few times. The chain combines TRBV30 with TRBJ2-2, with a tentative D call TRBD1 (5 bases). CDR1 GTSNPN and CDR2 SVGIG come from the germline V gene (reference sequence). The CDR3 has 15 residues. With 0 bases removed from V and 7 bases from J, the gap between germline ends came to 15 bases. The CDR3 DNA sequence: TGTGCCTGGAGTGTAATGCAGGGAACATTCGGGGAGCTGTTTTTT. Translating gives CAWSVMQGTFGELFF.

The genes are TRBV7-3 and TRBJ2-1; TRBD2 matches at 11 bases. The CDR3 covers 15 residues. V lost 5 bases to trimming and J lost 7 bases; unmatched junction nucleotides: 7. Germline V gene lookup returns CDR1 SGHTA and CDR2 FQGTGA. In DNA form, the CDR3 reads TGTGCCAGCAGCCTCCTAGCGGGGGGCTTAAATGAGCAGTTCTTC. It is translated as CASSLLAGGLNEQFF.

V gene TRBV7-8 combines with J gene TRBJ2-7; possibly TRBD1 for D (6 bases). Trimming left V 3 bases short and J 3 bases short, with 9 bases between. Germline V gene lookup returns CDR1 SGHVS and CDR2 FQNEAQ. This CDR3 comprises 13 residues. The CDR3: CASSLTRGYEQYV. The CDR3 DNA is TGTGCCAGCAGCTTGACCAGGGGCTACGAGCAGTACGTC.

The chain couples TRBV9 to TRBJ2-1, with 13 nucleotides matching TRBD2. There are 23 residues in the CDR3. V shed 4 bases and J 0 bases; nucleotides not matched to a gene: 22. Germline CDR1 and CDR2: SGDLS and YYNGEE. CDR3 loop: CASSLSTPAPGLAGSLSYNEQFF. For the CDR3, the DNA is TGTGCCAGCAGCTTAAGCACCCCCGCTCCGGGACTAGCGGGGTCACTCTCCTACAATGAGCAGTTCTTC.

This rearrangement joins TRBV9 to TRBJ2-5, with 10 bases aligning to TRBD2. This CDR3 has 16 amino acids. The V and J ends lost 0 bases and 4 bases, in that order; junction bases with no gene match: 6. The germline V gene encodes CDR1 SGDLS and CDR2 YYNGEE. CDR3 loop: CASSVESGGARETQYF. The DNA for the CDR3 is TGTGCCAGCAGCGTAGAGAGCGGGGGGGCCCGAGAGACCCAGTACTTC.

The chain carries TRBV5-1 and TRBJ2-1; the match to TRBD2 covers 10 bases. The CDR3 is 16 residues long. V gave up 0 bases and J gave up 3 bases; unmatched junction bases: 3. Germline V lookup: CDR1 SGHRS, CDR2 YFSETQ. CDR3 DNA: TGCGCCAGCAGCTTGGGCAGCGGGGGGGGCTACAATGAGCAGTTCTTC. As protein: CASSLGSGGGYNEQFF.

J is TRBJ1-3 and V is TRBV6-1; a possible D gene is TRBD1 (5 bases). V lost 2 bases and J lost 1, with 15 bases in between. This CDR3 is built from 17 residues. Germline V CDR1 and CDR2: MNHNS, SASEGT. CDR3 nucleotides: TGTGCCAGCAGTGAATCTCGCTGGCGACAGTCTGGAAACACCATATATTTT. Translation: CASSESRWRQSGNTIYF.

Only a few counts were recorded for this clone. V is TRBV5-1 and J is TRBJ2-2; no firm D call. With 7 bases removed from V and 2 bases from J, the gap between germline ends came to 15 bases. Germline loops: CDR1 SGHRS, CDR2 YFSETQ. The CDR3 spans 15 residues. The CDR3 spells CASQWSTANTGELFF. The CDR3 DNA reads as TGCGCCAGCCAATGGTCTACAGCTAACACCGGGGAGCTGTTTTTT.